A single sample is the source of the 30 T cell receptor beta chains below, sequenced in a study of cytomegalovirus exposure and HLA in healthy donors. With 60 Vbeta and 13 Jbeta primers, the PCR was carried out. The method was immunoSEQ multiplex PCR; TCRdb's version includes in-frame clones alone and lacks a portion of them. Of about 130,000 clones detected, around 81% appear once; the ten largest clones hold 0.55% to 0.75%. Sequenced: PBMCs. These receptors all come from a man between 18 and 35 years old in good health and CMV-seronegative.

The chain uses TRBV7-9 and TRBJ2-7, with D hard to call. Germline loops: CDR1 SEHNR, CDR2 FQNEAQ (reference sequence). The CDR3 has 12 residues. Trimming took off 1 base at V and 3 bases at J, with 4 bases between the two ends. CDR3 bases: TGTGCCAGCAGCTTAGACTACTACGAGCAGTACTTC. It specifies CASSLDYYEQYF.

The rearrangement links TRBV30 to TRBJ2-5; perhaps TRBD1 as D (5 bases). The CDR3 is 15 residues long. The V gene's germline CDR1 is GTSNPN and CDR2 SVGIG (reference sequence). Trimming took 2 bases from V and 2 from J, leaving 15 bases between them. CDR3: CAWSPSKGWQETQYF. The CDR3 DNA reads TGTGCCTGGAGTCCAAGTAAGGGGTGGCAAGAGACCCAGTACTTC.

This clone showed up just a few times. The chain links TRBV7-9 to TRBJ2-5; 8 bases line up with TRBD1. CDR3 length: 15 amino acids. Germline trimming cut 5 bases from V and 3 bases from J; bases unmatched to any gene: 8. CDR1 and CDR2 from the germline V gene are SEHNR and FQNEAQ (reference sequence). Here the CDR3 reads CASSQDGQGKETQYF. The DNA for the CDR3 is TGTGCCAGCAGCCAAGATGGACAGGGAAAAGAGACCCAGTACTTC. Looking up the rest from reference TRBV7-9 and TRBJ2-5 gives the full variable domain: DTGVSQNPRHKITKRGQNVTFRCDPISEHNRLYWYRQTLGQGPEFLTYFQNEAQLEKSRLLSDRFSAERPKGSFSTLEIQRTEQGDSAMYLCASSQDGQGKETQYFGPGTRLLVL.

The chain combines TRBV5-1 with TRBJ1-2; D is unclear. Trimming stripped 4 bases from V and 6 bases from J, with 19 bases between. CDR1 and CDR2 from the germline V gene are SGHRS and YFSETQ. This CDR3 has 15 residues. CDR3 DNA: TGCGCCAGCAGCCTACCGACCCCGTTGAGGGATGGCTACACCTTC. Residues: CASSLPTPLRDGYTF.

The rearrangement links TRBV5-4 to TRBJ2-7, with TRBD1 as a possible D gene (5 bases). V was cut by 4 bases and J by 1 base, with 9 bases left in between. Germline values: CDR1 SGHNT, CDR2 YYREEE (reference sequence). The CDR3 totals 13 residues. This chain's CDR3 is CASSTRQSYEQYF. DNA for the CDR3: TGTGCCAGCAGCACCCGACAGTCCTACGAGCAGTACTTC.

The genes are TRBV19 and TRBJ1-1; D is uncertain. The V end was cut by 5 bases, the J end by 0 bases, with 16 bases between. The length of the CDR3 is 16 residues. Germline-derived CDR1 and CDR2 are LNHDA and SQIVND (reference sequence). CDR3 in amino acids: CASSSRTVIVNTEAFF. The CDR3 nucleotides are TGTGCCAGTAGTTCGCGGACTGTAATCGTGAACACTGAAGCTTTCTTT.

The chain recombines TRBV7-8 with TRBJ2-2; unclear D gene. V was cut by 1 base and J by 6 bases, with 18 bases left in between. Germline-derived CDR1 and CDR2 are SGHVS and FQNEAQ. There are 17 residues in the CDR3. In nucleotides, the CDR3 is TGTGCCAGCAGCTTAGGGCAGTCGAATGTGGTGGCCGGGGAGCTGTTTTTT. This sequence encodes CASSLGQSNVVAGELFF. The whole variable domain, filled in from reference TRBV7-8 and TRBJ2-2, reads GAGVSQSPRYKVAKRGQDVALRCDPISGHVSLFWYQQALGQGPEFLTYFQNEAQLDKSGLPSDRFFAERPEGSVSTLKIQRTQQEDSAVYLCASSLGQSNVVAGELFFGEGSRLTVL.

Comment on this clone: Sequence at one end of the junction differs from germline and may be a read error. The chain is built from TRBV7-7 and TRBJ2-2; 7 nucleotides align to TRBD2. Germline V lookup: CDR1 SSHAT, CDR2 FNYEAQ (reference sequence). CDR3 size: 15 residues. The CDR3 loop reads CASSQGWGGTGELFF. The CDR3 bases are TGTGCTAGCAGCCAGGGATGGGGGGGCACCGGGGAGCTGTTTTTT.

Only a few counts were recorded for this clone. The chain links TRBV9 to TRBJ1-2; perhaps TRBD1 as D (5 bases). Trimming pared 4 bases from V and 10 bases from J, leaving 20 bases between. The V gene's germline CDR1 is SGDLS and CDR2 YYNGEE. The CDR3 runs 14 residues. CDR3 sequence: CASSPNYPGVNYTF. The CDR3 DNA is TGTGCCAGCAGCCCTAATTACCCGGGGGTAAACTACACCTTC.

The rearrangement uses TRBV7-9 and TRBJ2-2, with a tentative D call TRBD1 (5 bases). Germline V lookup: CDR1 SEHNR, CDR2 FQNEAQ (reference sequence). Trimming pared 6 bases from V and 6 bases from J, leaving 8 bases between. The CDR3 is made up of 12 amino acids. The CDR3 region is CASRQGAGELFF. DNA for the CDR3: TGTGCCAGCAGGCAAGGGGCCGGGGAGCTGTTTTTT.

The CDR3: CASSLEIWTGNNSPLHF. The CDR3 DNA reads as TGTGCCAGCAGCCTAGAAATCTGGACAGGGAATAATTCACCCCTCCACTTT. The chain links TRBV7-8 to TRBJ1-6, with TRBD1 matching over 8 bases. Germline lookup yields CDR1 SGHVS and CDR2 FQNEAQ. The CDR3 totals 17 residues. J lost 5 bases, V lost 5 bases, and 11 bases had no gene match.

The genes are TRBV27 and TRBJ2-3, with D perhaps matching TRBD1 (6 bases). The CDR3 runs 16 residues. Germline V lookup: CDR1 MNHEY, CDR2 SMNVEV (reference sequence). V was clipped by 6 bases and J by 0 bases, with 16 bases between them. The CDR3 DNA reads TGTGCCAGCAGAAATCCAGGACAGCGTAGCACAGATACGCAGTATTTT. The encoded protein is CASRNPGQRSTDTQYF.

The rearrangement links TRBV7-9 to TRBJ2-3; D uncertain. V was trimmed by 5 bases and J by 6 bases, leaving 6 bases between them. The germline V gene has CDR1 SEHNR and CDR2 FQNEAQ (reference sequence). This CDR3 has 11 residues. CDR3 protein: CASSHQDTQYF. The CDR3 DNA is TGTGCCAGCAGCCATCAGGATACGCAGTATTTT.

The V and J genes are TRBV30 and TRBJ1-1; weak D call: TRBD1 (6 bases). Per germline, CDR1 GTSNPN and CDR2 SVGIG (reference sequence). Trimming removed 4 bases from V and 1 base from J, with 10 bases in between. The CDR3 spans 13 residues. This CDR3 reads CAWIGQRNTEAFF. The CDR3 DNA follows: TGTGCCTGGATTGGACAGAGGAACACTGAAGCTTTCTTT.

This chain uses TRBV28 with TRBJ2-1, with 7 bases fitting TRBD2. V trimming: 5 bases; J trimming: 9 bases; junction bases outside the gene matches: 7. Germline CDR1 and CDR2: MDHEN and SYDVKM. The length of the CDR3 is 13 residues. CDR3 region: CASSRPGRIEQFF. The CDR3 DNA reads as TGTGCCAGCAGTCGACCCGGGAGGATTGAGCAGTTCTTC.

This chain joins TRBV9 and TRBJ2-7; 7 bases fit TRBD1. Per the germline V gene, CDR1 is SGDLS and CDR2 is YYNGEE. The CDR3 covers 19 residues. V was pared by 4 bases and J by 5 bases, with 24 bases of the junction left unmatched. The CDR3 region has the DNA TGTGCCAGCAGCCAGGACGACCCGGACAGGACACTACCTCCCCACGAGCAGTACTTC. This sequence encodes CASSQDDPDRTLPPHEQYF.

The rearrangement links TRBV7-8 to TRBJ1-4; a weak D match, TRBD1 (6 bases). Between the trimmed V and J ends, which lost 5 bases and 8 bases, there was a span of 9 bases. The CDR3 spans 12 residues. Germline V CDR1 and CDR2: SGHVS, FQNEAQ. CDR3 protein: CASSTTGEKLFF. DNA for the CDR3: TGTGCCAGCAGCACTACAGGGGAAAAACTGTTTTTT.

The chain uses TRBV5-1 and TRBJ2-5; the match to TRBD2 covers 7 bases. V shed 1 base and J 4 bases; nucleotides not matched to a gene: 4. Germline V CDR1 and CDR2: SGHRS, YFSETQ. The CDR3 totals 14 residues. The CDR3 loop is CASSLWGGGETQYF. The CDR3 nucleotides are TGCGCCAGCAGCTTGTGGGGGGGAGGAGAGACCCAGTACTTC.

This chain connects TRBV27 to TRBJ1-5, with D possibly being TRBD1 (5 bases). Trimming left V 0 bases short and J 7 bases short, with 13 bases between. The CDR3 totals 15 residues. CDR1 and CDR2 (germline): MNHEY, SMNVEV (reference sequence). Here the CDR3 reads CASSLSRGVWQPQHF. As DNA, the CDR3 is TGTGCCAGCAGTTTATCCCGGGGGGTTTGGCAGCCCCAGCATTTT.

This clone was counted once. This sequence joins TRBV12-5 and TRBJ2-2, with TRBD1 identical over 7 bases. Germline V CDR1 and CDR2: LGHNT, FRNRAP. Trimming took 2 bases from V and 2 from J; bases not matched to a gene: 5. The CDR3 has 16 residues. CDR3 sequence reads: CASGLSGQLNTGELFF. For the CDR3, the DNA is TGTGCTAGTGGTTTGTCGGGACAGCTAAACACCGGGGAGCTGTTTTTT.

The V and J genes are TRBV10-1 and TRBJ1-2; unclear D gene. V was shortened by 5 bases and J by 4 bases, with 11 bases between the two germline ends. Germline V lookup: CDR1 WNHNN, CDR2 SYGVQD (reference sequence). This CDR3 spans 13 amino acids. As DNA, the CDR3 is TGCGCCAGCAGTTCTAGTACCGCCTATGGCTACACCTTC. This sequence encodes CASSSSTAYGYTF.

A few counts support this clone. The chain employs TRBV4-3 and TRBJ1-1, with D uncertain. The germline CDR1 and CDR2 sequences are LGHNA and YSLEER. The CDR3 covers 15 residues. V shed 4 bases and J shed 7 bases, with 19 bases lying between them. In DNA form, the CDR3 reads TGCGCCAGCAGCCCAAACAAGAGGGTTTATGGTGAAGCTTTCTTT. As protein: CASSPNKRVYGEAFF.

J is TRBJ2-5 and V is TRBV7-9; 8 nucleotides line up with TRBD1. Germline V CDR1 and CDR2: SEHNR, FQNEAQ (reference sequence). J lost 2 bases, V lost 11 bases, and 1 base had no gene match. This CDR3 region has 11 residues. The CDR3 bases are TGTGCCGGACAGGGACAAGAGACCCAGTACTTC. Its protein is CAGQGQETQYF.

The CDR3 region has the DNA TGTGCCATCAGTGAGTCGTGGGACAGAGAATACGAGCAGTACTTC. The encoded protein is CAISESWDREYEQYF. The rearrangement links TRBV10-3 to TRBJ2-7; 7 positions match TRBD1. The V segment lost 0 bases and the J segment 4 bases; nucleotides outside the gene matches: 6. CDR1 and CDR2 from the germline V gene are ENHRY and SYGVKD. The CDR3 contains 15 residues.

CDR3 loop: CASSFVGFRGPTDTQYF. The CDR3 nucleotides are TGTGCCAGCAGCTTCGTAGGGTTCCGGGGTCCCACAGATACGCAGTATTTT. The V call is TRBV5-6, the J call TRBJ2-3; tentative D call: TRBD2 (5 bases). Trimming removed 2 bases at V and 2 bases at J, with 18 bases between. The CDR3 runs 17 residues. Germline CDR1 SGHDT, CDR2 YYEEEE.

The genes are TRBV4-2 and TRBJ2-7; weak D call: TRBD1 (5 bases). The CDR3 covers 18 residues. Per the germline V gene, CDR1 is LGHNA and CDR2 is YNFKEQ. V lost 1 base to trimming and J lost 1 base, with 20 bases between them. The CDR3 DNA is TGTGCCAGCAGCCAAGGGGCCCGGGCCGACAGAGAGTCCTACGAGCAGTACTTC. Translated: CASSQGARADRESYEQYF.

This clone turned up a few times. The chain recombines TRBV7-6 with TRBJ1-1; D is ambiguous. Deletions cut 5 bases from V and 4 bases from J, with 11 bases between. The CDR3 loop spans 13 amino acids. The germline gives CDR1 SGHVS, CDR2 FNYEAQ. Here the CDR3 reads CASSPLAGTEAFF. The DNA of the CDR3 is TGTGCCAGCAGCCCTCTCGCGGGCACTGAAGCTTTCTTT.

This rearrangement joins TRBV10-2 to TRBJ1-1, with a weak D call TRBD1 (5 bases). This CDR3 has 14 residues. The germline CDR1 and CDR2 sequences are WSHSY and SAAADI. The V and J ends lost 6 bases and 0 bases respectively, with 11 bases between them. The CDR3 nucleotides read TGCGCCAGCAGCAACAGGAGGGTGAACACTGAAGCTTTCTTT. The encoded protein is CASSNRRVNTEAFF.

The CDR3 DNA reads TGTGCCAGCAGCCGGATAAGGGGGTATGGCTACACCTTC. Translating gives CASSRIRGYGYTF. The chain combines TRBV7-8 with TRBJ1-2, with D possibly matching TRBD1 (6 bases). The CDR3 extends over 13 amino acids. Germline loops: CDR1 SGHVS, CDR2 FQNEAQ. V lost 5 bases, J lost 5 bases, and 12 bases lay in between.

The chain joins TRBV6-5 to TRBJ2-2, with 7 bases identical to TRBD2. The CDR3 sequence is 16 residues long. The V segment lost 0 bases and the J segment 1 base; nucleotides outside the gene matches: 2. Per germline, CDR1 MNHEY and CDR2 SVGAGI. As DNA, the CDR3 is TGTGCCAGCAGTTACTCGGGGGGGGTGAACACCGGGGAGCTGTTTTTT. Amino acid sequence: CASSYSGGVNTGELFF.